Listed here are 17 T cell receptor beta chains from one sample, sequenced in a study of shared clonotypes between healthy human individuals. Measured with immunoSEQ multiplex PCR; TCRdb has only the in-frame clones, and not every one. This sample has over 2,000,000 clones, with around 93% found just once. Terminally differentiated effector memory CD45RA+ cells were left out of the naive CD8 fraction, which was CD45RO-negative and positively selected for CCR7. Source material: naive CD8+ T cells from PBMCs. These receptor sequences come from a man younger than 35 in good health. Some clones in this sample may be carry-over from other donors' samples.

This clone was picked up a small number of times. The rearrangement links TRBV9 to TRBJ1-5; TRBD1 agrees at 7 bases. The length of the CDR3 is 15 residues. With 2 bases clipped from V and 3 bases from J, the junction kept 5 bases outside the gene matches. Germline CDR1 reads SGDLS; CDR2 reads YYNGEE. CDR3 residues: CASSVTGEDNQPQHF. CDR3 nucleotides: TGTGCCAGCAGCGTTACAGGGGAGGACAATCAGCCCCAGCATTTT. The full variable domain, with the rest looked up from reference TRBV9 and TRBJ1-5, is DSGVTQTPKHLITATGQRVTLRCSPRSGDLSVYWYQQSLDQGLQFLIQYYNGEERAKGNILERFSAQQFPDLHSELNLSSLELGDSALYFCASSVTGEDNQPQHFGDGTRLSIL.

This sequence joins TRBV27 and TRBJ2-7; 10 nucleotides line up with TRBD2. V dropped 5 bases and J dropped 3; count of bases not matched to a gene: 7. This CDR3 is built from 15 residues. CDR1 MNHEY and CDR2 SMNVEV come from the germline V gene (reference sequence). The CDR3 loop is CASSPLAGAYYEQYF. CDR3 DNA: TGTGCCAGCAGTCCTCTAGCGGGAGCGTACTACGAGCAGTACTTC.

The chain carries TRBV7-3 and TRBJ2-1, with no clear D. CDR1 and CDR2 (germline): SGHTA, FQGTGA. The V and J ends lost 5 bases and 6 bases respectively, with 17 bases between them. This CDR3 contains 15 residues. In DNA form, the CDR3 reads TGTGCCAGCAGCCTACCTAGGAATCCCCTCAATGAGCAGTTCTTC. It translates to CASSLPRNPLNEQFF.

The J gene is TRBJ2-3, the V gene TRBV2, with 8 bases matching TRBD2. Germline V lookup: CDR1 SNHLY, CDR2 FYNNEI. The CDR3 runs to 14 residues. The trim removed 4 bases at V and 3 bases at J, leaving 3 bases unmatched. Written as DNA, the CDR3 is TGTGCCAGCAGTGCGGAGCGGGAGACAGATACGCAGTATTTT. This sequence encodes CASSAERETDTQYF.

CDR3 sequence reads: CSVWGTGELFF. CDR3 nucleotides: TGCAGCGTTTGGGGCACCGGGGAGCTGTTTTTT. This sequence joins TRBV29-1 and TRBJ2-2; D remains unclear. The CDR3 length is 11 residues. V lost 5 bases, J lost 4 bases, and 5 bases lay in between. Germline CDR1 and CDR2: SQVTM and ANQGSEA.

The chain uses TRBV19 and TRBJ2-2, with D possibly being TRBD2 (6 bases). CDR3 size: 17 residues. Germline V gene data show CDR1 as LNHDA and CDR2 as SQIVND (reference sequence). V was cut by 6 bases and J by 6 bases, with 23 bases left in between. In DNA form, the CDR3 reads TGTGCCAGTAGGAGCCCCCCGCGCGTAGCGGCGGCCGGGGAGCTGTTTTTT. It codes for CASRSPPRVAAAGELFF.

As for this clone: Other DNA sequences in this sample translate to the same CDR3. The chain links TRBV9 to TRBJ2-7, with 9 bases identical to TRBD1. The CDR3 extends over 14 amino acids. V was pared by 3 bases and J by 3 bases, with 4 bases of the junction left unmatched. The V gene's germline CDR1 is SGDLS and CDR2 YYNGEE. CDR3 coding DNA: TGTGCCAGCAGCGGGCGACAGGGGGACTACGAGCAGTACTTC. The encoded protein is CASSGRQGDYEQYF. The entire variable domain, with the rest obtained from reference TRBV9 and TRBJ2-7, is as follows: DSGVTQTPKHLITATGQRVTLRCSPRSGDLSVYWYQQSLDQGLQFLIQYYNGEERAKGNILERFSAQQFPDLHSELNLSSLELGDSALYFCASSGRQGDYEQYFGPGTRLTVT.

The gene calls are TRBV28 and TRBJ2-2; a weak D match, TRBD2 (6 bases). V was trimmed by 4 bases and J by 6 bases, leaving 9 bases between them. CDR1 is MDHEN and CDR2 is SYDVKM in the germline V gene. This CDR3 is built from 13 residues. In DNA, the CDR3 is TGTGCCAGCAGTTCCCCGGGGGCCGGGGAGCTGTTTTTT. Translated: CASSSPGAGELFF. Full variable domain (outside the CDR3, taken from reference TRBV28 and TRBJ2-2): DVKVTQSSRYLVKRTGEKVFLECVQDMDHENMFWYRQDPGLGLRLIYFSYDVKMKEKGDIPEGYSVSREKKERFSLILESASTNQTSMYLCASSSPGAGELFFGEGSRLTVL.

The gene calls are TRBV19 and TRBJ2-1, with 9 bases matching TRBD2. V gave up 5 bases and J gave up 15 bases; unmatched junction bases: 11. CDR1 is LNHDA, CDR2 SQIVND, per germline (reference sequence). The CDR3 runs to 13 residues. CDR3 in amino acids: CASSLASGASRFF. As DNA, the CDR3 is TGTGCCAGTAGTCTCGCTAGCGGGGCCAGTCGGTTCTTC.

The chain combines TRBV5-1 with TRBJ1-5; 8 bases align to TRBD1. Germline lookup yields CDR1 SGHRS and CDR2 YFSETQ. Unmatched junction bases numbered 12, after V lost 7 bases and J lost 3 bases. The CDR3 runs to 16 residues. In DNA, the CDR3 is TGCGCCAGCGGACCTCGCAGGGGGCATGTCAATCAGCCCCAGCATTTT. Its protein is CASGPRRGHVNQPQHF.

This clone has just one count. Other DNA sequences of this sample code for an identical CDR3. The CDR3 loop reads CASSHTENTEAFF. The DNA for the CDR3 is TGTGCCAGCAGCCACACAGAGAACACTGAAGCTTTCTTT. This rearrangement joins TRBV27 to TRBJ1-1; unclear D gene. The CDR3 runs to 13 residues. V lost 6 bases to trimming and J lost 1 base, with 9 bases between them. From germline, CDR1 is MNHEY and CDR2 SMNVEV (reference sequence).

The chain uses TRBV7-9 and TRBJ2-5; no reliable D call. The J call may be mistaken, given a closer DNA end match to TRBJ2-7. The CDR3 is made up of 13 amino acids. Germline values: CDR1 SEHNR, CDR2 FQNEAQ (reference sequence). The CDR3 coding sequence is TGTGCCAGCAGCTTCCAAAACTCCTACGAGCAGTACTTC. Translation: CASSFQNSYEQYF.

The J gene is TRBJ2-1, the V gene TRBV7-2; D is perhaps TRBD2 (5 bases). The CDR3 has 15 amino acids. Trimming removed 3 bases at V and 3 bases at J, with 12 bases between. Germline V gene lookup returns CDR1 SGHTA and CDR2 FQGNSA. CDR3 sequence reads: CASSFFSGDYNEQFF. The CDR3 coding sequence is TGTGCCAGCAGCTTCTTCTCCGGGGACTACAATGAGCAGTTCTTC.

This chain uses TRBV2 with TRBJ2-6; D possibly corresponds to TRBD1 (6 bases). From germline, CDR1 is SNHLY and CDR2 FYNNEI. The V end lost 4 bases, the J end lost 3 bases, and 13 bases lay between the germline ends. CDR3 length: 16 amino acids. DNA of the CDR3: TGTGCCAGCAGTGGGCCAGGGACAAGTGGGGCCAACGTCCTGACTTTC. Amino acids: CASSGPGTSGANVLTF.

The chain links TRBV7-9 to TRBJ2-5; TRBD1 matches at 8 bases. Looked up from germline, CDR1 is SEHNR and CDR2 is FQNEAQ (reference sequence). V shed 1 base and J 5 bases; nucleotides not matched to a gene: 0. The CDR3 consists of 13 residues. The CDR3 sequence is CASSLGDRETQYF. Here the CDR3 DNA reads TGTGCCAGCAGCTTAGGGGACAGGGAGACCCAGTACTTC.

The V gene is TRBV7-6, the J gene TRBJ2-7; the D gene is possibly TRBD2 (6 bases). The germline gives CDR1 SGHVS, CDR2 FNYEAQ. The CDR3 extends over 17 amino acids. V gave up 1 base and J gave up 5 bases, with 21 bases separating them. CDR3 sequence (DNA): TGTGCCAGCAGCTTAGGGGGGGAGGCAGGGCGGACCAACGAGCAGTACTTC. This translates into CASSLGGEAGRTNEQYF.

V is TRBV4-1 and J is TRBJ1-1; TRBD1 aligns across 7 bases. Germline values: CDR1 MGHRA, CDR2 YSYEKL. CDR3 size: 17 residues. V shed 0 bases and J 1 base; nucleotides not matched to a gene: 8. The CDR3 loop reads CASSQENSQGPNTEAFF. The CDR3 bases are TGCGCCAGCAGCCAAGAGAATTCACAGGGGCCGAACACTGAAGCTTTCTTT.